This T cell receptor beta chain was identified during a study of blood T cell repertoires in COVID-19. The CDR3 has 12 amino acids. The germline CDR1 and CDR2 sequences are MDHEN and SYDVKM. V was cut by 6 bases and J by 4 bases, with 6 bases left in between. Sequencing was performed with immunoSEQ multiplex PCR; in TCRdb, only in-frame clones are kept and a portion is missing. The repertoire holds under 200,000 clones, with around 87% as singletons. Sequencing was carried out using peripheral blood. The V and J genes are TRBV28 and TRBJ2-2; maybe TRBD1 (5 bases). This TCR was sampled from a man aged 40-49 years with active or convalescent COVID-19. CDR3 sequence: CASRTVTGELFF. DNA for the CDR3: TGTGCCAGCAGGACAGTCACCGGGGAGCTGTTTTTT.